The rows below give T cell receptor beta chains drawn from one sample of a study of blood T cell repertoires in COVID-19. This table comes from immunoSEQ multiplex PCR, and its TCRdb copy is limited to in-frame clones, with some not included. The sample has 120,000 to 150,000 clones; around 88% are singletons. The sample comprised peripheral blood. These receptors all come from a woman aged 60 to 75 with acute or convalescent COVID-19. The CDR3 runs from the conserved cysteine through the conserved F or W. Each record gives: V gene, J gene, CDR3 protein.

TRBV4-2	TRBJ2-7	CASSQKEQGSYEQYF
TRBV3-1/TRBV3-2	TRBJ2-3	CASSQSLAGGEGYF
TRBV30	TRBJ1-2	CAWSVGRDKGYTF
TRBV14	TRBJ1-1	CASSGQGNTEAFF
TRBV7-3	TRBJ1-1	CASSLGALGTEAFF
TRBV7-2	TRBJ2-4	CASSMTQGGDIQYF
TRBV9	TRBJ2-6	CASSGWVAGDSGANVLTF
TRBV7-9	TRBJ1-3	CASSLAAAGNTIYF
TRBV2	TRBJ2-1	CASSGKGLAGGPYNEQFF
TRBV20-1	TRBJ1-1	CSASDGGTGGKAFF
TRBV28	TRBJ2-5	CASSSLLPQETQYF
TRBV7-9	TRBJ1-3	CASTTTYSGNTIYF
TRBV5-6	TRBJ1-5	CASSVTGTGNQPQHF
TRBV7-2	TRBJ2-7	CASSLSTGVQEQYF
TRBV7-8	TRBJ2-7	CASSLQGTYEQYF
TRBV7-2	TRBJ1-2	CASSLNTNGYTF
TRBV3-1/TRBV3-2	TRBJ2-7	CASSPLLSSYEQYF
TRBV6-5	TRBJ1-1	CASSLSRNTEAFF
TRBV11-2	TRBJ2-1	CASSIPGTPVAFF
TRBV30	TRBJ2-7	CAWGTEWEQYF
TRBV3-1/TRBV3-2	TRBJ1-1	CASSQASGGSEAFF
TRBV4-2	TRBJ1-1	CASSPAHQMNTEAFF
TRBV11-1	TRBJ1-1	CASSQGLAEAFF
TRBV29-1	TRBJ1-5	CSVEGGGDSSNQPQHF
TRBV9	TRBJ1-1	CASSVGQVYMNTEAFF
TRBV19	TRBJ2-5	CASSRPGQGKTQYF
TRBV19	TRBJ1-4	CASGYRASFGEKLFF
TRBV19	TRBJ1-5	CASSKSSNQPQHF
TRBV29-1	TRBJ2-2	CSVERGQGTGELFF